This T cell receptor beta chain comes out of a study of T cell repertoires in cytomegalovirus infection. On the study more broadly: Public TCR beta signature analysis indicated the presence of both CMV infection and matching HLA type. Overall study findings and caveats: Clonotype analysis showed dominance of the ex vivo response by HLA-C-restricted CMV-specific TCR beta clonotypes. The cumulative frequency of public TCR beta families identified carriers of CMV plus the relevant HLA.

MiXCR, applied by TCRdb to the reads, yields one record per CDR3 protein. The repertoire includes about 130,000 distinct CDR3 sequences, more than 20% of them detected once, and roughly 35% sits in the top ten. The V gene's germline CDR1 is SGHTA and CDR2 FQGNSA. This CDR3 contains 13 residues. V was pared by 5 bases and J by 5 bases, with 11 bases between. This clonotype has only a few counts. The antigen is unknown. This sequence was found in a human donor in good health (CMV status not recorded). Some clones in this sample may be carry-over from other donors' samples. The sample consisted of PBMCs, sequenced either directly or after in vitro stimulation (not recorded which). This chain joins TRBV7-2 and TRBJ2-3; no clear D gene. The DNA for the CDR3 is TGTGCCAGCAGCCGGAGAAGACTAGATACGCAGTATTTT. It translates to CASSRRRLDTQYF. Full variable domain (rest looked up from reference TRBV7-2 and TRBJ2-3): GAGVSQSPSNKVTEKGKDVELRCDPISGHTALYWYRQSLGQGLEFLIYFQGNSAPDKSGLPSDRFSAERTGGSVSTLTIQRTQQEDSAVYLCASSRRRLDTQYFGPGTRLTVL.